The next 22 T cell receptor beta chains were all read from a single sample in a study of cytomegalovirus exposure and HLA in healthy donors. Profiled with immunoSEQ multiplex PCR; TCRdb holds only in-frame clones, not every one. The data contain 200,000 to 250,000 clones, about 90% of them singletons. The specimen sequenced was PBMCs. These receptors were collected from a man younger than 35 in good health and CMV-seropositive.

The CDR3 region has the DNA TGTGCCAGCAGCCCAATAGGGGGAGGGATCACAGATACGCAGTATTTT. Its protein product is CASSPIGGGITDTQYF. The V and J genes are TRBV5-4 and TRBJ2-3, with D perhaps matching TRBD2 (7 bases). Germline CDR1 and CDR2: SGHNT and YYREEE (reference sequence). The V and J ends lost 4 bases and 2 bases respectively, with 17 bases between them. The CDR3 runs 16 residues. The full variable domain, in which reference TRBV5-4 and TRBJ2-3 provide the parts outside the CDR3, is ETGVTQSPTHLIKTRGQQVTLRCSSQSGHNTVSWYQQALGQGPQFIFQYYREEENGRGNFPPRFSGLQFPNYSSELNVNALELDDSALYLCASSPIGGGITDTQYFGPGTRLTVL.

CDR3 in DNA: TGTGCCAGCAGAGGACAGCCCTATGGCTACACCTTC. Translation gives CASRGQPYGYTF. This chain joins TRBV6-5 and TRBJ1-2, with TRBD1 as a possible D gene (6 bases). V was shortened by 6 bases and J by 4 bases, with 9 bases between the two germline ends. The CDR3 is 12 amino acids. Germline V gene sequence: CDR1 MNHEY, CDR2 SVGAGI.

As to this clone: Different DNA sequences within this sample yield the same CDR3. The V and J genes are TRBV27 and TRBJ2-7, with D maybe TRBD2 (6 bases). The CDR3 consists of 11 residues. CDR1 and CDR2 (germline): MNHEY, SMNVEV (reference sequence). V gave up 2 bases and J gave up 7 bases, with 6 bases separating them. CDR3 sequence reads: CASSLGGEQYF. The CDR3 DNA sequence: TGTGCCAGCAGTTTAGGGGGGGAGCAGTACTTC.

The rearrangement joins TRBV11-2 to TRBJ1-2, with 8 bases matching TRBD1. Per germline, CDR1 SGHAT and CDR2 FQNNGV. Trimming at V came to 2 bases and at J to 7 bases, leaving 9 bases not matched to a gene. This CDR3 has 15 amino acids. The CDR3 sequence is CASSLIRGLDFGYTF. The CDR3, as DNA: TGTGCCAGCAGCTTAATCAGGGGGCTCGACTTTGGCTACACCTTC.

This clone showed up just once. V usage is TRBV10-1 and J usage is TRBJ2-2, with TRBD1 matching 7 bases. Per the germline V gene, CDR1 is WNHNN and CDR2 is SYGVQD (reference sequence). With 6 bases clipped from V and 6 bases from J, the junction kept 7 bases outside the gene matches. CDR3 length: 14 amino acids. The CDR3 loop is CASSHDDRAGELFF. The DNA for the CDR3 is TGCGCCAGCAGCCATGACGACAGGGCCGGGGAGCTGTTTTTT.

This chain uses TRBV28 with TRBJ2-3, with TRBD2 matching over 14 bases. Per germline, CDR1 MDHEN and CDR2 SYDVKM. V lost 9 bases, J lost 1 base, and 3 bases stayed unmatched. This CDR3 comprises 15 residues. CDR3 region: CASGTSGSGTDTQYF. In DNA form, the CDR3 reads TGTGCCAGTGGGACTAGCGGGAGTGGCACAGATACGCAGTATTTT. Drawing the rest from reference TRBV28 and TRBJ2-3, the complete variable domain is DVKVTQSSRYLVKRTGEKVFLECVQDMDHENMFWYRQDPGLGLRLIYFSYDVKMKEKGDIPEGYSVSREKKERFSLILESASTNQTSMYLCASGTSGSGTDTQYFGPGTRLTVL.

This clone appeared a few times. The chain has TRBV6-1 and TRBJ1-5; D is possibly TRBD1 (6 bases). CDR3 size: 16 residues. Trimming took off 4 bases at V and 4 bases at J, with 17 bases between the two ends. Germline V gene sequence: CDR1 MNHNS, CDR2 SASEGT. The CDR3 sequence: CASSVRAGAGNQPQHF. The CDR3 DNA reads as TGTGCCAGCAGTGTAAGAGCGGGGGCGGGGAATCAGCCCCAGCATTTT.

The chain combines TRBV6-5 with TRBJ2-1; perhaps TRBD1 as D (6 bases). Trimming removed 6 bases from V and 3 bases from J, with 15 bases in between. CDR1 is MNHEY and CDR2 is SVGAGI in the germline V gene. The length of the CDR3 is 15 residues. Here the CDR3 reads CASRPQGRGYNEQFF. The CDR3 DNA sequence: TGTGCCAGCAGACCACAGGGCCGGGGCTACAATGAGCAGTTCTTC.

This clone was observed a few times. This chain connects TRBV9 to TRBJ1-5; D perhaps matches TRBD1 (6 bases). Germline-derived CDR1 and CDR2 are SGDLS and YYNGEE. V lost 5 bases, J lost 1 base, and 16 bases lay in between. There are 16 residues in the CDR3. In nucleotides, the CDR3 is TGTGCCAGCAGTCCAGGGGTTGGGGCGAGCAATCAGCCCCAGCATTTT. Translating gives CASSPGVGASNQPQHF. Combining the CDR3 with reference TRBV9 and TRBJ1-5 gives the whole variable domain DSGVTQTPKHLITATGQRVTLRCSPRSGDLSVYWYQQSLDQGLQFLIQYYNGEERAKGNILERFSAQQFPDLHSELNLSSLELGDSALYFCASSPGVGASNQPQHFGDGTRLSIL.

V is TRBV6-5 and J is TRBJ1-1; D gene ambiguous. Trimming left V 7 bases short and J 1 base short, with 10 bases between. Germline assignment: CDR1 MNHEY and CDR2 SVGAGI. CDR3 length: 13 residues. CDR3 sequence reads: CASNPRKNTEAFF. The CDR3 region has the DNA TGTGCCAGCAACCCCAGGAAGAACACTGAAGCTTTCTTT.

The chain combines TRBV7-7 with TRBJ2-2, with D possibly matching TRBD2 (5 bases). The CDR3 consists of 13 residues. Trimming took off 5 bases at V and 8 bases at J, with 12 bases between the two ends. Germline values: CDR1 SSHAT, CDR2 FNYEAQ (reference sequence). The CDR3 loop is CASSQASRGELFF. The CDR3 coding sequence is TGTGCCAGCAGCCAGGCTAGCAGGGGGGAGCTGTTTTTT. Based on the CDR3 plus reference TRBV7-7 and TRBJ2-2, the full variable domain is GAGVSQSPRYKVTKRGQDVTLRCDPISSHATLYWYQQALGQGPEFLTYFNYEAQPDKSGLPSDRFSAERPEGSISTLTIQRTEQRDSAMYRCASSQASRGELFFGEGSRLTVL.

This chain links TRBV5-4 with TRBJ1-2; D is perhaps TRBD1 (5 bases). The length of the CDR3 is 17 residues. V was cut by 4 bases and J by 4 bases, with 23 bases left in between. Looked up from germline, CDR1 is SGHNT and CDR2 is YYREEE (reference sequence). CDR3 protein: CASSRLTTGTESYGYTF. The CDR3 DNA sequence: TGTGCCAGCAGCCGCCTAACAACAGGAACCGAGTCCTATGGCTACACCTTC. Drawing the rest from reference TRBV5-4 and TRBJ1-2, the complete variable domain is ETGVTQSPTHLIKTRGQQVTLRCSSQSGHNTVSWYQQALGQGPQFIFQYYREEENGRGNFPPRFSGLQFPNYSSELNVNALELDDSALYLCASSRLTTGTESYGYTFGSGTRLTVV.

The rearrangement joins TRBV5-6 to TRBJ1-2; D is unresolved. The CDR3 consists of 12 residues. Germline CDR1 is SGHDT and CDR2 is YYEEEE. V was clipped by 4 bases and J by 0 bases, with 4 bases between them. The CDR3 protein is CASSAPNYGYTF. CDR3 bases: TGTGCCAGCAGCGCCCCTAACTATGGCTACACCTTC.

The CDR3 coding sequence is TGTGCCAGCAGCATACAGGGAGTCACTGAAGCTTTCTTT. It yields the protein CASSIQGVTEAFF. V and J are TRBV9 and TRBJ1-1, with D possibly being TRBD1 (6 bases). The germline V gene encodes CDR1 SGDLS and CDR2 YYNGEE. V was cut by 4 bases and J by 4 bases, with 11 bases left in between. The CDR3 is 13 amino acids. The full variable domain, its missing parts supplied by reference TRBV9 and TRBJ1-1, is DSGVTQTPKHLITATGQRVTLRCSPRSGDLSVYWYQQSLDQGLQFLIQYYNGEERAKGNILERFSAQQFPDLHSELNLSSLELGDSALYFCASSIQGVTEAFFGQGTRLTVV.

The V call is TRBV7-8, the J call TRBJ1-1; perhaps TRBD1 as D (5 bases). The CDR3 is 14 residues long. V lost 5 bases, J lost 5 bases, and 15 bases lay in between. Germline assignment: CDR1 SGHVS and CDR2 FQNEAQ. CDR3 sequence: CASSERGGWTEAFF. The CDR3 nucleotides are TGTGCCAGCAGCGAACGGGGGGGGTGGACTGAAGCTTTCTTT.

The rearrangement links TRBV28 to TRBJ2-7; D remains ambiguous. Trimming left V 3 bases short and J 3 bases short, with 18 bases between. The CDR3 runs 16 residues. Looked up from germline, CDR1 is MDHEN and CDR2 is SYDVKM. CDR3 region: CASSFNFVATNYEQYF. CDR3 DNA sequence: TGTGCCAGCAGTTTTAATTTCGTGGCTACAAACTACGAGCAGTACTTC.

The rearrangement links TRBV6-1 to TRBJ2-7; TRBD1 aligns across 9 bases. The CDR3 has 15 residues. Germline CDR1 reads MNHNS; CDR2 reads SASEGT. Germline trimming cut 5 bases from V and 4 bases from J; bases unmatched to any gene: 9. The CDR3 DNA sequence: TGTGCCAGCAGTCAAATGACAGGGGGGGGTTACGAGCAGTACTTC. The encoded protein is CASSQMTGGGYEQYF.

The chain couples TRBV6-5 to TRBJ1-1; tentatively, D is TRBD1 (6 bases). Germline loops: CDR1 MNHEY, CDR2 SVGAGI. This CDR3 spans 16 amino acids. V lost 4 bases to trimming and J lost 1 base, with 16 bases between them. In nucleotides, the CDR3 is TGTGCCAGCAGTTTTCTTCGGGGAGGGGGGAACACTGAAGCTTTCTTT. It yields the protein CASSFLRGGGNTEAFF.

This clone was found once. CDR3: CATSRVGTQPQHF. CDR3 in DNA: TGTGCCACCAGCAGAGTGGGGACTCAGCCCCAGCATTTT. The chain combines TRBV15 with TRBJ1-5, with D possibly matching TRBD1 (5 bases). V shed 1 base and J shed 6 bases, with 7 bases lying between them. Looked up from germline, CDR1 is LNHNV and CDR2 is YYDKDF (reference sequence). This CDR3 comprises 13 residues. Combining the CDR3 with reference TRBV15 and TRBJ1-5 gives the whole variable domain DAMVIQNPRYQVTQFGKPVTLSCSQTLNHNVMYWYQQKSSQAPKLLFHYYDKDFNNEADTPDNFQSRRPNTSFCFLDIRSPGLGDTAMYLCATSRVGTQPQHFGDGTRLSIL.

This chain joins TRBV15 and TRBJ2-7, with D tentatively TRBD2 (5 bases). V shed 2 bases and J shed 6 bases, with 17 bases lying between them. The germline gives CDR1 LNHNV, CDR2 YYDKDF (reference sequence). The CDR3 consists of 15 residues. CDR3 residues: CATSRTLRTSVEQYF. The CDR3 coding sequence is TGTGCCACCAGCAGAACGTTAAGAACTAGTGTCGAGCAGTACTTC.

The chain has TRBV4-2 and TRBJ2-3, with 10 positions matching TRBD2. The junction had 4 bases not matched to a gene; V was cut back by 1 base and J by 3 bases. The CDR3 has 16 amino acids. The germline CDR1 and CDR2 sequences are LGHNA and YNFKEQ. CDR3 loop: CASSQAPGLATDTQYF. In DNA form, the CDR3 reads TGTGCCAGCAGCCAAGCCCCGGGACTAGCGACAGATACGCAGTATTTT.

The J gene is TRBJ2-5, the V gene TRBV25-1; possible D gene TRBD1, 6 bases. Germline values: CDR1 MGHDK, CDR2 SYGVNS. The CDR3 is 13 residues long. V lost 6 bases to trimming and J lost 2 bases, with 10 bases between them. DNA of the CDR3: TGTGCCAGCAGAGGACAGTATCAAGAGACCCAGTACTTC. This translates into CASRGQYQETQYF.